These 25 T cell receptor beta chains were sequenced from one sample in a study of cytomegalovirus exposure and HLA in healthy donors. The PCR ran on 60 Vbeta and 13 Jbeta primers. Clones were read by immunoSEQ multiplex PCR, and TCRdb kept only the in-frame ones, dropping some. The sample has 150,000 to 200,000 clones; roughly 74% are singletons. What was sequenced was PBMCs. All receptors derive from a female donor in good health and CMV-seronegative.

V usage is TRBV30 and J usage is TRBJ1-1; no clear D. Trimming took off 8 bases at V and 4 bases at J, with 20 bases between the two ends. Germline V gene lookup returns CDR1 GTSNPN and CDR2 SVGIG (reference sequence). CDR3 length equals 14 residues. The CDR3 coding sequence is TGTGCCAATAGAGCGGACCTACTATCCACTGAAGCTTTCTTT. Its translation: CANRADLLSTEAFF.

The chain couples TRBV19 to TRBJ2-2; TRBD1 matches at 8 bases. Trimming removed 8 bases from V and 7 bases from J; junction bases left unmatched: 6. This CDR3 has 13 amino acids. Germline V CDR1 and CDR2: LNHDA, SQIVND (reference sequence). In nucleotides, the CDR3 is TGTGCCAGTGGTAACAGGGGGATCGGGGAGCTGTTTTTT. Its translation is CASGNRGIGELFF.

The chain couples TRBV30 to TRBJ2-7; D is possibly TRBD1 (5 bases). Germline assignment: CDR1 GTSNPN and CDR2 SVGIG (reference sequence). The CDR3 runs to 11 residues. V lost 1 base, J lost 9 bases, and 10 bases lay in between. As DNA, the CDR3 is TGTGCCTGGAGTGCAGGGCATTGGCAGTACTTC. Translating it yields CAWSAGHWQYF.

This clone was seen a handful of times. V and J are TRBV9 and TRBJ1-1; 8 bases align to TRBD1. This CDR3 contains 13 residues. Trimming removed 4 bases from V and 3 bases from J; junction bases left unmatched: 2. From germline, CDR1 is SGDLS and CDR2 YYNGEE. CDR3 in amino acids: CASSLDRDTEAFF. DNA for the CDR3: TGTGCCAGCAGCTTGGACAGGGACACTGAAGCTTTCTTT. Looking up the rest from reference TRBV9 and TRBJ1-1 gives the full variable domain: DSGVTQTPKHLITATGQRVTLRCSPRSGDLSVYWYQQSLDQGLQFLIQYYNGEERAKGNILERFSAQQFPDLHSELNLSSLELGDSALYFCASSLDRDTEAFFGQGTRLTVV.

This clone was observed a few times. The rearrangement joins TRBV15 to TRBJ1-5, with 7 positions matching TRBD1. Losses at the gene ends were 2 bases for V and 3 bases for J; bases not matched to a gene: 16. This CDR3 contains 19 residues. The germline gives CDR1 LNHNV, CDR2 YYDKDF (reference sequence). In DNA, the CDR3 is TGTGCCACCAGCAGATCTCCTAGGGGGCGAGAACCAAACAATCAGCCCCAGCATTTT. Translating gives CATSRSPRGREPNNQPQHF. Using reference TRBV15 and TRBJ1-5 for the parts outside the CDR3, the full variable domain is DAMVIQNPRYQVTQFGKPVTLSCSQTLNHNVMYWYQQKSSQAPKLLFHYYDKDFNNEADTPDNFQSRRPNTSFCFLDIRSPGLGDTAMYLCATSRSPRGREPNNQPQHFGDGTRLSIL.

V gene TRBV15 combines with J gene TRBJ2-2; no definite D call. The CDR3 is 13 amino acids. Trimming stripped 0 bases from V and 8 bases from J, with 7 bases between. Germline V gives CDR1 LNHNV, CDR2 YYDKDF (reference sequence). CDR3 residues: CATSRETSGELFF. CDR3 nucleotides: TGTGCCACCAGCAGAGAGACTTCAGGGGAGCTGTTTTTT.

This chain's CDR3 is CASSSARGASHEKLFF. The CDR3, as DNA: TGTGCCAGCAGCTCAGCACGCGGAGCTTCGCATGAAAAACTGTTTTTT. The genes are TRBV7-9 and TRBJ1-4; D call uncertain. CDR1 is SEHNR and CDR2 is FQNEAQ in the germline V gene (reference sequence). V lost 4 bases to trimming and J lost 6 bases, with 18 bases between them. The CDR3 extends over 16 amino acids.

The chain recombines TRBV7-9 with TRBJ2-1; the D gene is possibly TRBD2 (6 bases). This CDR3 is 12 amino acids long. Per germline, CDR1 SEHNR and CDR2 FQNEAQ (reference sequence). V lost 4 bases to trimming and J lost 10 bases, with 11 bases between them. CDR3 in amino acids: CASSSIGGEQFF. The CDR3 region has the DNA TGTGCCAGCAGCTCAATAGGAGGGGAGCAGTTCTTC.

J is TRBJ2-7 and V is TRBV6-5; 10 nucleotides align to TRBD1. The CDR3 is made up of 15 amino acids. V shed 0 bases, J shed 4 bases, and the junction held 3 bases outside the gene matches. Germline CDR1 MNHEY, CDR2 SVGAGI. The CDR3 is CASSYSTGGGYEQYF. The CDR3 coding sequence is TGTGCCAGCAGTTACTCGACAGGGGGCGGGTACGAGCAGTACTTC.

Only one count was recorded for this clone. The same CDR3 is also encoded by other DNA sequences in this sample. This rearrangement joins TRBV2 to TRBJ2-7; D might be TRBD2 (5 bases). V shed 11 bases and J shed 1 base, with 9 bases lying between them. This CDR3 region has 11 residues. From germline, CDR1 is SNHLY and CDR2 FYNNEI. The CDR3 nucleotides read TGTGCCTCGGAGGTTTCCTACGAGCAGTACTTC. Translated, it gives CASEVSYEQYF.

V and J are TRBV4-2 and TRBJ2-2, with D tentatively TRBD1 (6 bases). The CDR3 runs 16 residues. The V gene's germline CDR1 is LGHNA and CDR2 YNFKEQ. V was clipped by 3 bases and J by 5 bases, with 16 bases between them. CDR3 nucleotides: TGTGCCAGCAGCCATGATACAGGGACCATAACCGGGGAGCTGTTTTTT. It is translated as CASSHDTGTITGELFF.

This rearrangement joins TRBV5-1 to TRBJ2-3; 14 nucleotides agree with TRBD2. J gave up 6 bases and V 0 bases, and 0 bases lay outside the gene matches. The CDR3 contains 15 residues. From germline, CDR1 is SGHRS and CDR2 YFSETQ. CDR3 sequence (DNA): TGCGCCAGCAGCTTGGGGACTAGCGGGAGGGATACGCAGTATTTT. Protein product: CASSLGTSGRDTQYF.

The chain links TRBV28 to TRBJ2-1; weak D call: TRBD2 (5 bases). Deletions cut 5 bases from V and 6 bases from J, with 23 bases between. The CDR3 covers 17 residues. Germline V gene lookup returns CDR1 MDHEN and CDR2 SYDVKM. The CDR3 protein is CASSPISGLAGSNEQFF. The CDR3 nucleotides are TGTGCCAGCAGTCCAATCTCGGGTCTAGCTGGGTCCAATGAGCAGTTCTTC.

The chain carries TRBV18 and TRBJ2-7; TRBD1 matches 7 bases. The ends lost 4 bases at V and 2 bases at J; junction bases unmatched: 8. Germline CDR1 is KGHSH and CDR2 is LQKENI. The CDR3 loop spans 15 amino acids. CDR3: CASSRMGTVTYEQYF. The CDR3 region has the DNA TGTGCCAGCTCACGAATGGGGACAGTAACCTACGAGCAGTACTTC.

The DNA for the CDR3 is TGTGCCAGCAGCTTAGGCCTCGGGAGCTCCTACGAGCAGTACTTC. Translated: CASSLGLGSSYEQYF. The chain couples TRBV13 to TRBJ2-7, with TRBD2 as a possible D gene (6 bases). From germline, CDR1 is PRHDT and CDR2 FYEKMQ (reference sequence). V lost 0 bases and J lost 0, with 9 bases in between. The CDR3 is 15 amino acids.

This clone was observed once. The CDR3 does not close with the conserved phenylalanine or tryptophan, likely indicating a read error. The CDR3: CASSASSGASYEQYL. Written as DNA, the CDR3 is TGTGCCAGCAGCGCTTCTAGCGGGGCTTCCTACGAGCAGTACCTC. V usage is TRBV9 and J usage is TRBJ2-7; TRBD2 matches 9 bases. The germline V gene encodes CDR1 SGDLS and CDR2 YYNGEE. The J segment lost 1 base and the V segment lost 3 bases, leaving 5 bases of the junction unmatched. This CDR3 is built from 15 residues.

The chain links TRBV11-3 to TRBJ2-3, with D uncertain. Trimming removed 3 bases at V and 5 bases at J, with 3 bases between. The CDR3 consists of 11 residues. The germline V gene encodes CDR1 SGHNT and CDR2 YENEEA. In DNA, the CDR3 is TGTGCCAGCAGCTTCTTAGATACGCAGTATTTT. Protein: CASSFLDTQYF.

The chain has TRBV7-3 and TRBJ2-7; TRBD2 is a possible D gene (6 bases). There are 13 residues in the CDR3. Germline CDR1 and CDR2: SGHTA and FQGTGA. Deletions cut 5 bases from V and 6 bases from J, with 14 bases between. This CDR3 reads CASSPGGGVEQYF. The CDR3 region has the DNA TGTGCCAGCAGCCCCGGCGGCGGGGTCGAGCAGTACTTC.

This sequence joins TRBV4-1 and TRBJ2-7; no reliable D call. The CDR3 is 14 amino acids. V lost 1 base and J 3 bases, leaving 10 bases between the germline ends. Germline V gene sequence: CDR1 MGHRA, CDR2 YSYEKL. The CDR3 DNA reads TGCGCCAGCAGCCAAGTTGGGCCAGGCTACGAGCAGTACTTC. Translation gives CASSQVGPGYEQYF.

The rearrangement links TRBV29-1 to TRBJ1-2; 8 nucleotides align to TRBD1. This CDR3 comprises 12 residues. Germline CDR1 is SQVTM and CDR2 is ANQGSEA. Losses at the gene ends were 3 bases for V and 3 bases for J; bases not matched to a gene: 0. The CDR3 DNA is TGCAGCGTTGAGGACAGGGACTATGGCTACACCTTC. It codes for CSVEDRDYGYTF.

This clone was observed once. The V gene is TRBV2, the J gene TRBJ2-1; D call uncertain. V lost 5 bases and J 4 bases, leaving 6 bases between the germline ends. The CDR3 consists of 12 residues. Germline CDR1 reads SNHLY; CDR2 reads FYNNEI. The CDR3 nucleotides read TGTGCCAGCAGTCACTTGTACAATGAGCAGTTCTTC. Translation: CASSHLYNEQFF.

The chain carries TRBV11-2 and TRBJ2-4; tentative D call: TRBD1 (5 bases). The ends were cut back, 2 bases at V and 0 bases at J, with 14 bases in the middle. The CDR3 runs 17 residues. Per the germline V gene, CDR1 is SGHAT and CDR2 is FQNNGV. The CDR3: CASSLQGWDLAKNIQYF. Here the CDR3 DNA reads TGTGCCAGCAGCTTACAGGGATGGGATCTAGCCAAAAACATTCAGTACTTC.

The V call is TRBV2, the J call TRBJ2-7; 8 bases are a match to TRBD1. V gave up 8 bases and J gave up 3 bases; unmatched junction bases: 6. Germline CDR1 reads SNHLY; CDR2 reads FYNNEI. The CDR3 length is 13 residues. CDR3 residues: CASVYGQGYEQYF. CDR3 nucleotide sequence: TGTGCCAGCGTCTACGGACAGGGCTACGAGCAGTACTTC.

CDR3 protein: CASSEASGVPYGYTF. The DNA for the CDR3 is TGTGCCAGCAGTGAAGCCTCAGGTGTTCCCTATGGCTACACCTTC. This chain joins TRBV6-1 and TRBJ1-2, with D unclear. Trimming pared 0 bases from V and 4 bases from J, leaving 12 bases between. The CDR3 has 15 amino acids. Germline V gene lookup returns CDR1 MNHNS and CDR2 SASEGT.

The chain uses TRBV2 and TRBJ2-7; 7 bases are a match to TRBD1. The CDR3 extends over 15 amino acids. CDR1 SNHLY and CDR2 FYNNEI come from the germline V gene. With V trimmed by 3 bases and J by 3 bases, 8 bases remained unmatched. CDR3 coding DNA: TGTGCCAGCAGTGATTTACAGGGGTCCAACTACGAGCAGTACTTC. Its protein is CASSDLQGSNYEQYF.